This T cell receptor beta chain was retrieved from a study of T cell repertoires in cytomegalovirus infection. Findings and limits, study-wide: Dominating the ex vivo response were TCR beta clonotypes that were CMV-specific and HLA-C-restricted. Cumulative frequency (of public TCR beta family members) identified carriers of CMV plus the relevant HLA.

MiXCR, run by TCRdb on the reads, gives a single entry per CDR3 protein. The profile shows a few hundred thousand distinct CDR3 sequences, approximately 17% of them singletons. This CDR3 spans 14 amino acids. Per germline, CDR1 MGHRA and CDR2 YSYEKL. V lost 7 bases and J 4 bases, leaving 16 bases between the germline ends. This clonotype has at least ten counts. Its specificity is not known. The rearrangement joins TRBV4-1 to TRBJ1-1, with D perhaps matching TRBD1 (5 bases). The sample was CD8+ T cells from PBMCs. The sequence was collected from a human donor in good health (CMV status not recorded). Some clones in this sample may be carry-over from other donors' samples. CDR3 DNA: TGCGCCAGCAAAATGGTGCAGGGAGGCACTGAAGCTTTCTTT. This encodes CASKMVQGGTEAFF.